This T cell receptor (beta chain) derives from a study of chronic HIV infection and antiretroviral therapy. In germline, CDR1 is LNHDA, CDR2 SQIVND (reference sequence). The CDR3 loop spans 14 amino acids. The junction had 7 bases not matched to a gene; V was cut back by 7 bases and J by 4 bases. TCRdb reprocessed the 5' RACE reads via MiXCR and lists one record per CDR3 protein. This table has about 31,000 distinct CDR3 sequences, more than 7.5% appearing once. This TCR derives from an adult who had HIV and had not received antiretroviral therapy, or was an uninfected healthy control (not recorded which). The sample consisted of peripheral blood. The rearrangement joins TRBV19 to TRBJ1-1; 9 bases fit TRBD1. In DNA, the CDR3 is TGTGCCAGTACCCCCTGGACAGGGGTCACTGAAGCTTTCTTT. This sequence encodes CASTPWTGVTEAFF.